This TCR beta chain was identified during a study of T cell responses to AZD1222 COVID-19 vaccine. Study outcomes and limitations: Only a handful of individuals given AZD1222 were seropositive at baseline. Among vaccine-associated CD4 TCRs, coverage spanned spike, with dominance at 160-218 and 743-854.

With regard to this clone: Its antigen remains unknown. At one boundary the junction diverges from the germline segment, which might be a read error.

Profiling relied on immunoSEQ multiplex PCR, and the TCRdb table lists in-frame clones only, not all of them. The sample yields around 130,000 clones, under 95% seen once. Germline lookup yields CDR1 SSHAT and CDR2 FNYEAQ (reference sequence). The length of the CDR3 is 13 residues. The material was peripheral blood, obtained on day 0 of AZD1222 vaccination. V usage is TRBV7-7 and J usage is TRBJ2-1; D possibly corresponds to TRBD2 (5 bases). The TCR was taken from an adult in good health. As DNA, the CDR3 is TGTGCTAGCAGCTTTCCCCCCGGGAAGGAGCAGTTCTTC. This codes for CASSFPPGKEQFF.